The 17 T cell receptor beta chains below were found in one sample sequenced in a study of OX40 agonist ivuxolimab in advanced cancers. Using immunoSEQ multiplex PCR, the repertoire was profiled, and TCRdb retains in-frame clones only, with some absent. This sample has roughly 63,000 clones, with around 83% found just once. Here the sequenced sample was CD4+ or CD8+ T cells sorted from blood, taken in a trial of the OX40 agonist ivuxolimab. These receptors were collected from an adult with an advanced solid tumor such as melanoma, head and neck, liver or kidney cancer.

This chain uses TRBV7-2 with TRBJ2-5; D might be TRBD1 or TRBD2, each matching 6 bases. Trimming pared 3 bases from V and 5 bases from J, leaving 10 bases between. The CDR3 sequence is 13 residues long. CDR1 is SGHTA, CDR2 FQGNSA, per germline. The CDR3 here is CASSFEGGETQYF. The CDR3 coding sequence is TGTGCCAGCAGCTTCGAAGGGGGGGAGACCCAGTACTTC. The full variable domain, with the rest looked up from reference TRBV7-2 and TRBJ2-5, is GAGVSQSPSNKVTEKGKDVELRCDPISGHTALYWYRQSLGQGLEFLIYFQGNSAPDKSGLPSDRFSAERTGGSVSTLTIQRTQQEDSAVYLCASSFEGGETQYFGPGTRLLVL.

The chain carries TRBV7-3 and TRBJ1-1; D gene ambiguous. The germline V gene encodes CDR1 SGHTA and CDR2 FQGTGA. Trimming removed 5 bases from V and 6 bases from J, with 13 bases in between. The CDR3 is made up of 13 amino acids. The CDR3 spells CASSPMPGSEAFF. In DNA, the CDR3 is TGTGCCAGCAGCCCCATGCCGGGATCTGAAGCTTTCTTT.

V gene TRBV6-5 combines with J gene TRBJ1-2, with D possibly TRBD1 on 6 matching bases. Trimming shortened V by 0 bases and J by 8 bases, and 16 bases separated the two germline ends. The CDR3 has 15 amino acids. CDR1 is MNHEY, CDR2 SVGAGI, per germline. The chain's CDR3 is CASSYSITGGRGYTF. CDR3 DNA: TGTGCCAGCAGTTACTCGATTACGGGGGGCCGGGGCTACACCTTC.

This chain connects TRBV7-2 to TRBJ2-1; D not resolved. Germline lookup yields CDR1 SGHTA and CDR2 FQGNSA. Trimming shortened V by 2 bases and J by 8 bases, and 7 bases separated the two germline ends. This CDR3 has 12 amino acids. CDR3 loop: CASSLNGYEQFF. The DNA of the CDR3 is TGTGCCAGCAGCTTAAACGGCTATGAGCAGTTCTTC.

This clone was detected a few times. The genes are TRBV7-9 and TRBJ2-7, with no clear D. The CDR3 covers 12 residues. CDR1 and CDR2 from the germline V gene are SEHNR and FQNEAQ (reference sequence). V gave up 1 base and J gave up 9 bases, with 10 bases separating them. CDR3 amino acids: CASSLGNGGQYF. The CDR3 DNA sequence: TGTGCCAGCAGCTTAGGGAACGGCGGGCAGTACTTC.

This chain links TRBV9 with TRBJ2-1; 9 bases map to TRBD2. CDR1 is SGDLS and CDR2 is YYNGEE in the germline V gene. V dropped 4 bases and J dropped 10; count of bases not matched to a gene: 15. The CDR3 runs 16 residues. This CDR3 reads CASSPPALAGTGEQFF. CDR3 sequence (DNA): TGTGCCAGCAGCCCCCCTGCGCTAGCGGGGACCGGAGAGCAGTTCTTC.

The chain combines TRBV18 with TRBJ2-1; possible D gene TRBD2, 6 bases. This CDR3 is 16 amino acids long. Trimming stripped 2 bases from V and 4 bases from J, with 15 bases between. The germline V gene has CDR1 KGHSH and CDR2 LQKENI. CDR3 loop: CASSPNGGYIYNEQFF. CDR3 coding DNA: TGTGCCAGCTCACCAAACGGGGGATACATTTACAATGAGCAGTTCTTC.

The chain is built from TRBV7-2 and TRBJ2-2; D gene ambiguous. The V end was cut by 1 base, the J end by 7 bases, with 10 bases between. Germline lookup yields CDR1 SGHTA and CDR2 FQGNSA. The CDR3 loop spans 14 amino acids. The CDR3 region is CASSLEGYGGELFF. The CDR3 region has the DNA TGTGCCAGCAGCTTAGAGGGATATGGCGGGGAGCTGTTTTTT.

Of note for this clone: One end of the junction is discordant with germline, which a read error may explain. The chain employs TRBV15 and TRBJ1-1; D possibly corresponds to TRBD1 (6 bases). The CDR3 is 11 residues long. Looked up from germline, CDR1 is LNHNV and CDR2 is YYDKDF (reference sequence). The CDR3 bases are TGTGCCACCAGCAGAGATGGGGGGGCCCAGTTT. Translation gives CATSRDGGAQF.

The CDR3 is CASSQDPKGAHEQYF. CDR3 DNA: TGCGCCAGCAGCCAAGATCCGAAGGGGGCTCACGAGCAGTACTTC. The V call is TRBV4-3, the J call TRBJ2-7; TRBD1 matches 7 bases. This CDR3 contains 15 residues. Germline CDR1 LGHNA, CDR2 YSLEER. V lost 0 bases, J lost 5 bases, and 7 bases stayed unmatched.

V is TRBV30 and J is TRBJ2-7, with TRBD1 as a possible D gene (6 bases). Trimming cost V 4 bases and J 0 bases, with 13 bases left between them. Germline V gene lookup returns CDR1 GTSNPN and CDR2 SVGIG (reference sequence). This CDR3 has 14 amino acids. CDR3 sequence (DNA): TGTGCCTGGAATCCGGGACATAGCTCCTACGAGCAGTACTTC. Residues: CAWNPGHSSYEQYF.

The chain carries TRBV7-9 and TRBJ1-2; 7 positions match TRBD1. Germline V gives CDR1 SEHNR, CDR2 FQNEAQ (reference sequence). With V trimmed by 5 bases and J by 5 bases, 8 bases remained unmatched. The CDR3 extends over 14 amino acids. CDR3 coding DNA: TGTGCCAGCAGCCAGGGGGACAGCCCGTATGGCTACACCTTC. Residues: CASSQGDSPYGYTF. Full variable domain (missing parts from reference TRBV7-9 and TRBJ1-2): DTGVSQNPRHKITKRGQNVTFRCDPISEHNRLYWYRQTLGQGPEFLTYFQNEAQLEKSRLLSDRFSAERPKGSFSTLEIQRTEQGDSAMYLCASSQGDSPYGYTFGSGTRLTVV.

CDR3 residues: CASSLVPSVPGAGYEQYF. The CDR3 DNA reads as TGTGCCAGCAGCTTGGTGCCCTCTGTCCCGGGGGCGGGGTACGAGCAGTACTTC. This chain links TRBV5-6 with TRBJ2-5; D may correspond to TRBD1 or TRBD2 (6 bases each). The end of the DNA is better explained by TRBJ2-7, so the J call may be wrong. Germline-derived CDR1 and CDR2 are SGHDT and YYEEEE. CDR3 length equals 18 residues.

The J gene is TRBJ2-1, the V gene TRBV27, with TRBD2 matching 8 bases. The V gene end was trimmed by 5 bases and the J gene end by 4 bases; junction bases not matched to a gene: 13. From germline, CDR1 is MNHEY and CDR2 SMNVEV (reference sequence). The CDR3 is made up of 17 amino acids. CDR3 loop: CASSRYFSGGRYNEQFF. In DNA, the CDR3 is TGTGCCAGCAGTCGATACTTCAGCGGGGGAAGGTACAATGAGCAGTTCTTC.

The chain couples TRBV7-9 to TRBJ1-6; unclear D gene. The CDR3 is 16 amino acids. V lost 0 bases and J lost 6, with 12 bases in between. Germline V gene data show CDR1 as SEHNR and CDR2 as FQNEAQ (reference sequence). The CDR3 region has the DNA TGTGCCAGCAGCTTAGCAGGCCCAGAAGTTAATTCACCCCTCCACTTT. This gives the protein CASSLAGPEVNSPLHF.

This clone showed up just once. The V gene is TRBV7-3, the J gene TRBJ1-2, with D perhaps matching TRBD1 (5 bases). CDR3 size: 16 residues. Germline CDR1 SGHTA, CDR2 FQGTGA. V lost 1 base and J lost 7, with 19 bases in between. The CDR3, as DNA: TGTGCCAGCAGCTTAAGAGGAGGTCGGGGGTCTCCTGGCTACACCTTC. Protein sequence: CASSLRGGRGSPGYTF.

The chain joins TRBV9 to TRBJ1-1; D unclear. The CDR3 extends over 13 amino acids. V was trimmed by 0 bases and J by 1 base, leaving 4 bases between them. From germline, CDR1 is SGDLS and CDR2 YYNGEE. This CDR3 reads CASSVEPNTEAFF. CDR3 coding DNA: TGTGCCAGCAGCGTAGAACCGAACACTGAAGCTTTCTTT.